This T cell receptor beta chain was found in a study of shared T cell receptors in the human thymus. Sequencing was performed with immunoSEQ multiplex PCR; in TCRdb, only in-frame clones are kept and a portion is missing. The sample lists roughly 550,000 clones; around 78% were seen once. Trimming removed 9 bases from V and 10 bases from J; junction bases left unmatched: 10. CDR3 length: 14 amino acids. Germline V gene data show CDR1 as MGHDK and CDR2 as SYGVNS. The same sample was also studied in work on human thymus T cells. From that paper: Donation came from healthy Finnish infants having corrective surgery for congenital heart defects. Thymus pieces cut out during corrective heart surgery were the tissue that was used. Thymic as well as blood repertoires seemed to favor certain V and J genes unevenly. Unrelated individuals reportedly shared highly overlapping thymic TCR repertoires.

The sample was thymocytes. V is TRBV25-1 and J is TRBJ1-4; TRBD1 matches 11 bases. The TCR was taken from a boy younger than two with a congenital heart defect. CDR3 in DNA: TGTGCCAGTACTATGGGACAGGGGGATGGAAAACTGTTTTTT. This sequence encodes CASTMGQGDGKLFF. Full variable domain (rest looked up from reference TRBV25-1 and TRBJ1-4): EADIYQTPRYLVIGTGKKITLECSQTMGHDKMYWYQQDPGMELHLIHYSYGVNSTEKGDLSSESTVSRIRTEHFPLTLESARPSHTSQYLCASTMGQGDGKLFFGSGTQLSVL.